This paragraph covers one T cell receptor beta chain sequence. One end of the junction is discordant with germline, which a read error may explain. TCRdb used MiXCR to reprocess the PCR reads, holding one entry per CDR3 protein. The sample carries 22,000 or so distinct CDR3 sequences, around half recorded once. The data were taken from a study of CD4 and CD8 cells across lung adenocarcinoma regions. CDR3 length: 13 residues. In germline, CDR1 is MNHEY, CDR2 SMNVEV (reference sequence). This chain links TRBV27 with TRBJ2-4, with TRBD2 matching over 8 bases. The sequencing sample was made of CD8+ T cells from the center of a lung tumor. The TCR comes from a female donor with lung adenocarcinoma. The CD4 and CD8 labels of this study may be unreliable. The CDR3 region is CGSGGCEQNIQYF. The CDR3 coding sequence is TGTGGCAGCGGGGGCTGTGAACAAAACATTCAGTACTTC.